This T cell receptor (beta chain) was captured by sequencing in a study of spatial heterogeneity in lung cancer. For the study at large: Each time, sequencing found more beta-chain sequences than alpha-chain sequences. As counted in raw reads, each unique TCR and UMI combination appeared more than ten times on average.

The V and J ends lost 0 bases and 3 bases respectively, with 10 bases between them. This CDR3 is built from 15 residues. CDR1 is SGHRS, CDR2 YFSETQ, per germline. This clonotype was seen only a few times. A distinct unique molecular identifier was carried by each TCR cDNA molecule. TCRdb called the 5' RACE reads again in MiXCR, with one record for every CDR3 protein. The sample shows over 90,000 distinct CDR3 sequences, under 9% of them seen only once. Specified time point: sample taken at primary tumor resection. The input material, whole RNA from tumor, nontumor lung or frozen PBMC, was sequenced unsorted.

The starting material was PBMCs, obtained at surgery. V and J are TRBV5-1 and TRBJ1-3; D is unresolved. This TCR came from a male donor with early-stage non-small cell lung cancer. The CDR3 coding sequence is TGCGCCAGCAGCTTGGGGGATTCTCTTGGAAACACCATATATTTT. This translates into CASSLGDSLGNTIYF.